A single sample is the source of the 15 T cell receptor beta chains below, sequenced in a study of blood T cell repertoires in COVID-19. Method: immunoSEQ multiplex PCR; TCRdb's copy keeps in-frame clones and lacks some. Altogether roughly 380,000 clones are present, about nine tenths being singletons, with the ten largest covering just over 1%. The sequenced material came from PBMCs or T cells enriched from blood (not recorded which). The receptors come from a woman under 40 who had been exposed to COVID-19.

This chain uses TRBV28 with TRBJ1-2, with TRBD1 matching 8 bases. J gave up 5 bases and V 5 bases, and 13 bases lay outside the gene matches. Germline-derived CDR1 and CDR2 are MDHEN and SYDVKM. This CDR3 region has 16 residues. In nucleotides, the CDR3 is TGTGCCAGCAGTCCCCGGACAGGGTCGATAGGGTATGGCTACACCTTC. It encodes CASSPRTGSIGYGYTF.

The V call is TRBV20-1, the J call TRBJ2-1; possibly TRBD2 for D (5 bases). V lost 3 bases and J 4 bases, leaving 13 bases between the germline ends. CDR1 is DFQATT and CDR2 is SNEGSKA in the germline V gene (reference sequence). There are 14 residues in the CDR3. Here the CDR3 DNA reads TGCAGTGCTAGTAGTAGCGCGAGATACAATGAGCAGTTCTTC. This translates into CSASSSARYNEQFF.

V and J are TRBV28 and TRBJ2-1; TRBD2 matches at 10 bases. This CDR3 region has 16 residues. Germline V gene data show CDR1 as MDHEN and CDR2 as SYDVKM. After removal of 4 bases from V and 2 bases from J, the junction contained 5 bases not matched to a gene. CDR3 sequence reads: CASSSPSGGAYNEQFF. CDR3 in DNA: TGTGCCAGCAGTTCCCCGAGCGGGGGGGCCTACAATGAGCAGTTCTTC.

The gene calls are TRBV19 and TRBJ2-7; D is perhaps TRBD1 (5 bases). This CDR3 is built from 15 residues. V lost 8 bases and J lost 0, with 17 bases in between. Germline CDR1 and CDR2: LNHDA and SQIVND (reference sequence). CDR3 sequence reads: CASPPRTTGSYEQYF. For the CDR3, the DNA is TGTGCCAGTCCTCCGAGGACAACTGGCTCCTACGAGCAGTACTTC.

This rearrangement joins TRBV9 to TRBJ2-2; 10 bases are shared with TRBD1. Unmatched junction bases numbered 8, after V lost 4 bases and J lost 5 bases. Germline-derived CDR1 and CDR2 are SGDLS and YYNGEE. The CDR3 totals 16 residues. CDR3 sequence (DNA): TGTGCCAGCAGCCCCGGAGGGACAGGGGATACCGGGGAGCTGTTTTTT. This codes for CASSPGGTGDTGELFF.

V usage is TRBV18 and J usage is TRBJ1-2, with 9 positions matching TRBD1. CDR3 size: 14 residues. V shed 5 bases and J 7 bases; nucleotides not matched to a gene: 8. Per germline, CDR1 KGHSH and CDR2 LQKENI. The CDR3 nucleotides are TGTGCCAGCTCAACCCGGGACAGGGTGATTGGCTACACCTTC. Its protein is CASSTRDRVIGYTF.

The chain recombines TRBV11-2 with TRBJ2-3; the match to TRBD1 covers 8 bases. Germline loops: CDR1 SGHAT, CDR2 FQNNGV. CDR3 length: 17 amino acids. Losses at the gene ends were 2 bases for V and 4 bases for J; bases not matched to a gene: 11. The CDR3 loop is CASSLLQGRGLPDTQYF. The CDR3 DNA reads as TGTGCCAGCAGCTTACTCCAGGGCAGGGGGCTACCAGATACGCAGTATTTT.

This rearrangement joins TRBV28 to TRBJ2-7; unclear D gene. V dropped 6 bases and J dropped 6 bases, with 12 bases sitting between them. Germline V gene data show CDR1 as MDHEN and CDR2 as SYDVKM. This CDR3 region has 12 residues. CDR3: CASSPLGFEQYF. The CDR3 nucleotides are TGTGCCAGCAGCCCCCTAGGCTTCGAGCAGTACTTC.

The gene calls are TRBV3-1 (or the pseudogene TRBV3-2) and TRBJ2-3; 8 bases are a match to TRBD2. The CDR3 extends over 13 amino acids. Per germline, CDR1 LGHDT and CDR2 YNNKEL (reference sequence). Trimming cost V 6 bases and J 4 bases; bases outside gene matches: 3. In DNA, the CDR3 is TGTGCCAGCAGACCCGGGAGGGCAGATACGCAGTATTTT. Protein sequence: CASRPGRADTQYF.

To note about this clone: At one end, the junction sequence differs from germline, possibly due to a read error. The gene calls are TRBV6-1 and TRBJ2-4, with 9 bases lining up with TRBD1. The CDR3 has 14 residues. The germline V gene encodes CDR1 MNHNS and CDR2 SASEGT. Here the CDR3 DNA reads TGTGCCAGCAGTGACCTTGGGCTAGGGGACAGGGAGTTTTTC. Translating it yields CASSDLGLGDREFF.

This sequence joins TRBV10-2 and TRBJ1-4; the D gene is possibly TRBD1 (5 bases). The CDR3 runs 15 residues. V shed 0 bases and J shed 8 bases, with 13 bases lying between them. CDR1 is WSHSY and CDR2 is SAAADI in the germline V gene. The CDR3 coding sequence is TGCGCCAGCAGTGAGTCGCGGGGACTGGGAGAAAAACTGTTTTTT. Translation: CASSESRGLGEKLFF.

This chain uses TRBV5-1 with TRBJ1-1; perhaps TRBD1 as D (6 bases). The CDR3 is made up of 14 amino acids. Per the germline V gene, CDR1 is SGHRS and CDR2 is YFSETQ. Trimming took off 4 bases at V and 4 bases at J, with 14 bases between the two ends. CDR3 loop: CASSPTGPATEAFF. CDR3 sequence (DNA): TGCGCCAGCAGCCCCACAGGGCCCGCCACTGAAGCTTTCTTT.

This clone was detected only once. CDR3 amino acids: CAIWPRVAPWGNQPQHF. For the CDR3, the DNA is TGTGCCATCTGGCCGCGGGTAGCCCCCTGGGGCAATCAGCCCCAGCATTTT. The genes are TRBV28 and TRBJ1-5; no definite D call. This CDR3 spans 17 amino acids. Trimming cost V 10 bases and J 2 bases, with 24 bases left between them. The germline CDR1 and CDR2 sequences are MDHEN and SYDVKM.

J is TRBJ2-3 and V is TRBV9; TRBD1 matches 10 bases. The CDR3 sequence is 16 residues long. The J segment lost 0 bases and the V segment lost 5 bases, leaving 6 bases of the junction unmatched. Germline CDR1 reads SGDLS; CDR2 reads YYNGEE. The CDR3 DNA follows: TGTGCCAGCAGTCGACAGGGGGCGAGAAGCACAGATACGCAGTATTTT. Translation: CASSRQGARSTDTQYF.

The chain has TRBV5-1 and TRBJ2-1, with D possibly being TRBD1 (7 bases). CDR3 length: 14 amino acids. Trimming removed 6 bases at V and 5 bases at J, with 15 bases between. Per the germline V gene, CDR1 is SGHRS and CDR2 is YFSETQ. The DNA of the CDR3 is TGCGCCAGCATTCGGACAGGAGGGGACAATGAGCAGTTCTTC. This sequence encodes CASIRTGGDNEQFF.